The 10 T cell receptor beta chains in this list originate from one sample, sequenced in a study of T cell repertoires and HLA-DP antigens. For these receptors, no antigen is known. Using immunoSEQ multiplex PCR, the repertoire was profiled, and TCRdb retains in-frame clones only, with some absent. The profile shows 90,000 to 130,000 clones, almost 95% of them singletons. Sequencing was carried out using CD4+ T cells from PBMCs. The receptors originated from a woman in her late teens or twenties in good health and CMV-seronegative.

This CDR3 is CASSLETVLGEKLFF. DNA for the CDR3: TGCGCCAGCAGCCTAGAGACAGTTTTAGGGGAAAAACTGTTTTTT. The chain employs TRBV5-1 and TRBJ1-4; maybe TRBD1 (5 bases). This CDR3 region has 15 residues. V was cut by 4 bases and J by 8 bases, with 18 bases left in between. CDR1 is SGHRS and CDR2 is YFSETQ in the germline V gene. The whole variable domain, filled in from reference TRBV5-1 and TRBJ1-4, reads KAGVTQTPRYLIKTRGQQVTLSCSPISGHRSVSWYQQTPGQGLQFLFEYFSETQRNKGNFPGRFSGRQFSNSRSEMNVSTLELGDSALYLCASSLETVLGEKLFFGSGTQLSVL.

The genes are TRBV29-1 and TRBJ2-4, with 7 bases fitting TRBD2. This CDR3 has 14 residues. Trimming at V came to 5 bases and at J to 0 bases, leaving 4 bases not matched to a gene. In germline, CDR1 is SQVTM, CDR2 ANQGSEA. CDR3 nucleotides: TGCAGCGTTTACGGGAGGCTAGCCAAAAACATTCAGTACTTC. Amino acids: CSVYGRLAKNIQYF. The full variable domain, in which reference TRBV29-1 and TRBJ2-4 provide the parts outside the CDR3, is SAVISQKPSRDICQRGTSLTIQCQVDSQVTMMFWYRQQPGQSLTLIATANQGSEATYESGFVIDKFPISRPNLTFSTLTVSNMSPEDSSIYLCSVYGRLAKNIQYFGAGTRLSVL.

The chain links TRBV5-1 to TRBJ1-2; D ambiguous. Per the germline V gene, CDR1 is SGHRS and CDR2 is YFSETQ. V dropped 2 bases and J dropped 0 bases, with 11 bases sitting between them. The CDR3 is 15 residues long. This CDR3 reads CASSFWREANYGYTF. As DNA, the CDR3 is TGCGCCAGCAGCTTCTGGAGGGAAGCTAACTATGGCTACACCTTC.

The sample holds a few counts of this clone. CDR3 in DNA: TGTGCCAGTAGTATCCGGCCCTTGTGGGTTTTTCTATCTGGGGCCAACGTCCTGACTTTC. As protein: CASSIRPLWVFLSGANVLTF. The J gene is TRBJ2-6, the V gene TRBV19; D is unresolved. CDR3 size: 20 residues. The V gene's germline CDR1 is LNHDA and CDR2 SQIVND (reference sequence). The V and J ends lost 3 bases and 1 base respectively, with 22 bases between them.

CDR3 loop: CASSLGSGYVQETQYF. The CDR3 DNA sequence: TGTGCCAGCAGCTTAGGGAGCGGATACGTTCAAGAGACCCAGTACTTC. The gene calls are TRBV7-9 and TRBJ2-5; tentatively, D is TRBD2 (5 bases). V lost 1 base, J lost 2 bases, and 14 bases lay in between. The CDR3 runs 16 residues. Germline V lookup: CDR1 SEHNR, CDR2 FQNEAQ (reference sequence).

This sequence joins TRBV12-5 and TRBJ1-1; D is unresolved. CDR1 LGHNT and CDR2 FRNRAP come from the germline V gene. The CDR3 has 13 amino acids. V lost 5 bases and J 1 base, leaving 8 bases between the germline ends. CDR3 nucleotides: TGTGCTAGTGGTCCCTCTGGGAACACTGAAGCTTTCTTT. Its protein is CASGPSGNTEAFF.

The CDR3 nucleotides are TGTGCCAGCAGCGCTCGGTCCGGGGGCACCGGGGAGCTGTTTTTT. This codes for CASSARSGGTGELFF. The chain links TRBV9 to TRBJ2-2, with D maybe TRBD2 (6 bases). The ends were cut back, 3 bases at V and 4 bases at J, with 13 bases in the middle. The CDR3 extends over 15 amino acids. The V gene's germline CDR1 is SGDLS and CDR2 YYNGEE. Based on the CDR3 plus reference TRBV9 and TRBJ2-2, the full variable domain is DSGVTQTPKHLITATGQRVTLRCSPRSGDLSVYWYQQSLDQGLQFLIQYYNGEERAKGNILERFSAQQFPDLHSELNLSSLELGDSALYFCASSARSGGTGELFFGEGSRLTVL.

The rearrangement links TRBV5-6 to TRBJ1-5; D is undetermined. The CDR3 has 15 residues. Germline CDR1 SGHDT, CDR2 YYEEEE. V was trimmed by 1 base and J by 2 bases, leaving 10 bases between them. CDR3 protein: CASSLRGPGNQPQHF. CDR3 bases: TGTGCCAGCAGCTTGCGAGGCCCCGGCAATCAGCCCCAGCATTTT.

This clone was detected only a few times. This CDR3 reads CAIRWGLNTEAFF. CDR3 DNA sequence: TGTGCCATCAGGTGGGGGCTGAACACTGAAGCTTTCTTT. The rearrangement joins TRBV10-3 to TRBJ1-1; TRBD1 is a possible D gene (6 bases). V was trimmed by 6 bases and J by 0 bases, leaving 8 bases between them. The CDR3 loop spans 13 amino acids. The V gene's germline CDR1 is ENHRY and CDR2 SYGVKD.

The CDR3 bases are TGTGCCAGCAGTACGGGCCCTTCCTACGAGCAGTACTTC. This encodes CASSTGPSYEQYF. The chain employs TRBV5-4 and TRBJ2-7; D is undetermined. The CDR3 extends over 13 amino acids. CDR1 and CDR2 (germline): SGHNT, YYREEE (reference sequence). The V gene lost 5 bases and the J gene lost 1 base, with 10 bases spanning the gap.